This is a list of T cell receptor beta chains from one sample in a study of blood T cells in healthy people across ages. TCRdb ran MiXCR on the 5' RACE reads and lists one entry per CDR3 protein. Here the sample spans about 1,500,000 distinct CDR3 sequences, about 40% being singletons. Sequencing was done on a sample of blood. These receptors all stem from a woman between 18 and 29 years old in good health. Both conserved end residues are part of each CDR3. The order of the fields is clone size, V gene, J gene, D gene, CDR3 protein, CDR3 DNA. D genes are given only for firm matches. Expanded clones are given a class, and other clones once, few, many or no size at all.

few	TRBV12-3/TRBV12-4	TRBJ2-7	.	CASSLGPGGREQYF	TGTGCCAGCAGTTTAGGCCCTGGGGGGCGAGAGCAGTACTTC
.	TRBV4-1	TRBJ2-1	TRBD2	CASSRSSGRVGEQFF	TGCGCCAGCAGTCGATCTAGCGGGAGGGTGGGTGAGCAGTTCTTC
.	TRBV4-2	TRBJ2-1	TRBD2	CASSQEGTSGDRQFF	TGTGCCAGCAGCCAAGAGGGGACTAGCGGGGACCGGCAGTTCTTC
.	TRBV5-1	TRBJ2-1	TRBD2	CASSLATSGGRASYNEQFF	TGCGCCAGCAGCTTGGCCACCAGCGGCGGGAGGGCCTCCTACAATGAGCAGTTCTTC
.	TRBV7-2	TRBJ1-1	TRBD1	CASSVRQGAGGTEAFF	TGTGCCAGCAGCGTCCGACAGGGGGCAGGGGGGACTGAAGCTTTCTTT
few	TRBV28	TRBJ2-7	.	CASVHRGSYEQYF	TGTGCCAGCGTTCACAGAGGGTCCTACGAGCAGTACTTC
.	TRBV6-2/TRBV6-3	TRBJ2-7	.	CASSYLGFSNEQYF	TGTGCCAGCAGTTACCTGGGTTTCAGTAACGAGCAGTACTTC
.	TRBV28	TRBJ1-1	TRBD1	CASSISYVTGGAFF	TGTGCCAGCAGCATAAGTTATGTGACAGGGGGAGCTTTCTTT
.	TRBV20-1	TRBJ2-5	TRBD2	CSARLAGGRAEQYF	TGCAGTGCTAGACTAGCGGGAGGGAGGGCTGAGCAGTACTTC
.	TRBV7-9	TRBJ1-4	.	CASSLPRETNEKLFF	TGTGCCAGCAGCTTACCCAGGGAAACTAATGAAAAACTGTTTTTT
.	TRBV11-3	TRBJ2-5	.	CASSPGRLDPIGAEETQYF	TGTGCCAGCAGTCCAGGTCGGCTCGACCCTATCGGAGCTGAAGAGACCCAGTACTTC
few	TRBV6-1	TRBJ1-2	TRBD1	CASVTGQGGIYGYTF	TGTGCCAGCGTTACAGGACAGGGTGGTATCTATGGCTACACCTTC
.	TRBV29-1	TRBJ2-2	.	CSVEDRTARNTGELFF	TGCAGCGTTGAAGATCGGACAGCCAGGAACACCGGGGAGCTGTTTTTT
.	TRBV20-1	TRBJ2-7	TRBD2	CSAAFQGGLEQYF	TGCAGTGCCGCATTTCAGGGAGGGCTCGAGCAGTACTTC
.	TRBV2	TRBJ2-7	TRBD1	CASSPGTAIYEQYF	TGTGCCAGCAGTCCCGGGACAGCTATCTACGAGCAGTACTTC
.	TRBV6-6	TRBJ1-5	.	CASSYSLRNQPQHF	TGTGCCAGCAGTTACTCTTTGCGCAATCAGCCCCAGCATTTT
.	TRBV21-1	TRBJ2-4	.	CASSKVRLAYF	TGTGCCAGCAGCAAAGTTAGACTAGCGTACTTC
.	TRBV5-1	TRBJ2-1	.	CASSPIRGSFNEQFF	TGCGCCAGCAGCCCCATACGGGGTAGTTTCAATGAGCAGTTCTTC
once	TRBV6-1	TRBJ1-5	.	CASSDVGFSYQPQHF	TGTGCCAGCAGTGATGTGGGTTTCTCATATCAGCCCCAGCATTTT
.	TRBV4-1	TRBJ2-2	.	CASSQVGANTGELFF	TGCGCCAGCAGCCAAGTGGGAGCGAACACCGGGGAGCTGTTTTTT
.	TRBV6-1	TRBJ1-4	.	CASSEWRQGRATNEKLFF	TGTGCCAGCAGTGAATGGAGGCAGGGGCGAGCAACTAATGAAAAACTGTTTTTT
.	TRBV18	TRBJ2-3	TRBD1	CAGSTTGGKDTQYF	TGTGCCGGCTCAACGACAGGGGGCAAAGATACGCAGTATTTT
.	TRBV2	TRBJ2-1	TRBD2	CASSARLADCNEQFF	TGTGCCAGCAGTGCCCGACTAGCGGACTGCAATGAGCAGTTCTTC
.	TRBV18	TRBJ1-1	.	CASSPLAGTTEAFF	TGTGCCAGCTCACCACTAGCAGGGACCACTGAAGCTTTCTTT
.	TRBV20-1	TRBJ2-3	.	CSATGRGATTDTQYF	TGCAGTGCCACGGGCCGGGGAGCGACCACAGATACGCAGTATTTT
.	TRBV4-1	TRBJ2-7	TRBD2	CASSPREGRYEQYF	TGCGCCAGCAGCCCCCGGGAGGGAAGATACGAGCAGTACTTC
.	TRBV7-2	TRBJ1-1	.	CASSLGTGLNTEAFF	TGTGCCAGCAGCTTAGGTACGGGACTGAACACTGAAGCTTTCTTT
few	TRBV5-5	TRBJ2-3	.	CASSLTEFTDTQYF	TGTGCCAGCAGCTTGACAGAGTTCACAGATACGCAGTATTTT
.	TRBV5-1	TRBJ2-4	TRBD2	CASSPGLAGGPLNIQYF	TGCGCCAGCAGCCCCGGACTAGCGGGGGGGCCTTTAAACATTCAGTACTTC
.	TRBV7-2	TRBJ2-7	.	CASSPALEQYF	TGTGCCAGCAGCCCCGCCCTCGAGCAGTACTTC
.	TRBV6-2/TRBV6-3	TRBJ2-7	.	CASSRGTAEGPFEQYF	TGTGCCAGCAGTCGCGGGACAGCGGAAGGCCCCTTCGAGCAGTACTTC
few	TRBV5-1	TRBJ1-1	.	CASSRDAITEAFF	TGCGCCAGCTCCCGGGACGCTATCACTGAAGCTTTCTTT
few	TRBV27	TRBJ2-1	.	CASSSTSLMSNEQFF	TGTGCCAGCAGTTCGACTAGTCTCATGAGCAATGAGCAGTTCTTC
.	TRBV24-1	TRBJ2-3	TRBD2	CATSRVAGINTDTQYF	TGTGCCACCAGTCGTGTAGCGGGGATAAATACAGATACGCAGTATTTT
.	TRBV4-1	TRBJ2-2	TRBD2	CASSSRPAGGPGELFF	TGCGCCAGCAGCTCAAGGCCAGCGGGAGGGCCCGGGGAGCTGTTTTTT
.	TRBV6-6	TRBJ2-3	TRBD2	CASSPGGAIDTQYF	TGTGCCAGCAGCCCCGGGGGGGCGATAGATACGCAGTATTTT
.	TRBV6-6	TRBJ2-7	TRBD1	CASSWGRDSYEQYF	TGTGCCAGCAGTTGGGGCAGGGACAGCTACGAGCAGTACTTC
few	TRBV9	TRBJ2-3	.	CASSVEGGTQYF	TGTGCCAGCAGCGTAGAAGGAGGTACGCAGTATTTT
many	TRBV12-3/TRBV12-4	TRBJ2-7	TRBD1	CASSRGPDEQYF	TGTGCCAGCAGCAGGGGGCCCGACGAGCAGTACTTC
many	TRBV5-1	TRBJ1-2	TRBD1	CASSPGTGSGYTF	TGTGCCAGCAGTCCCGGGACAGGGAGCGGCTACACCTTC
.	TRBV20-1	TRBJ2-3	TRBD2	CSARDPSGREDTQYF	TGCAGTGCTAGAGATCCTAGCGGGAGGGAAGATACGCAGTATTTT
.	TRBV5-1	TRBJ2-3	.	CASSLEVGLETQYF	TGCGCCAGCAGCTTGGAAGTGGGGCTGGAGACGCAGTATTTT
.	TRBV20-1	TRBJ2-3	.	CSARKVEDTQYF	TGCAGTGCTCGCAAAGTCGAAGATACGCAGTATTTT
.	TRBV10-3	TRBJ2-3	TRBD2	CAISVGRGGDTQYF	TGTGCCATCAGCGTCGGACGGGGGGGAGATACGCAGTATTTT
.	TRBV3-1	TRBJ2-7	TRBD2	CASSQDGLAREQYF	TGTGCCAGCAGCCAAGACGGACTAGCGCGCGAGCAGTACTTC